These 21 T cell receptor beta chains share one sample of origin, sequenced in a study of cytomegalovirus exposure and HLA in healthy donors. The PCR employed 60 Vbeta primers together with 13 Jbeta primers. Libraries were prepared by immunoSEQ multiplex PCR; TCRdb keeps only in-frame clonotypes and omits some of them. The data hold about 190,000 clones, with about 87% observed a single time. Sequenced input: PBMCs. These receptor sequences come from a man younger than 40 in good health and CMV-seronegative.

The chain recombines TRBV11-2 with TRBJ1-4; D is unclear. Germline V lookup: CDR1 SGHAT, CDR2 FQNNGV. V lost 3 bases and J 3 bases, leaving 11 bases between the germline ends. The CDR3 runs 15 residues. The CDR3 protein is CASSLGEGSNEKLFF. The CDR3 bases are TGTGCCAGCAGCTTGGGCGAGGGATCTAATGAAAAACTGTTTTTT.

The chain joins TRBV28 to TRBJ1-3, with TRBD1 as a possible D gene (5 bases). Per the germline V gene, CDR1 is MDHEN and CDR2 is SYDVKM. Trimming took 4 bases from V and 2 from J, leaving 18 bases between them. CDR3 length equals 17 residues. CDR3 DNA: TGTGCCAGCAGTTCGGCAGGGCCCCAGTTGGCTGGAAACACCATATATTTT. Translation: CASSSAGPQLAGNTIYF.

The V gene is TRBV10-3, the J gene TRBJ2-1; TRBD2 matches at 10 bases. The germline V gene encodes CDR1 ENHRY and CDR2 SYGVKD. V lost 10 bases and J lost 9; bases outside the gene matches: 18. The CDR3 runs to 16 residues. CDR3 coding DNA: TGTGCCACTCTCAGCCCCGCTAGCGGGGGCCGGGGTGAGCAGTTCTTC. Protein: CATLSPASGGRGEQFF.

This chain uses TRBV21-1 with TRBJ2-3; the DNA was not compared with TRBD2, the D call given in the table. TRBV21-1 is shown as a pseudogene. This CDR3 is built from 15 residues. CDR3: CASAGTSGSTDTQYF. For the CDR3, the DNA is TGTGCCAGCGCCGGGACTAGCGGGAGTACAGATACGCAGTATTTT.

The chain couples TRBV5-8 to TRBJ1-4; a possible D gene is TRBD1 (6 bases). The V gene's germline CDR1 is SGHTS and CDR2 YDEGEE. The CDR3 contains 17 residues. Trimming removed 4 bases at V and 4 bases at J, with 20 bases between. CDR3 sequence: CASSQGQTLLGNEKLFF. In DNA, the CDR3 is TGTGCCAGCAGCCAAGGACAGACATTACTCGGTAATGAAAAACTGTTTTTT.

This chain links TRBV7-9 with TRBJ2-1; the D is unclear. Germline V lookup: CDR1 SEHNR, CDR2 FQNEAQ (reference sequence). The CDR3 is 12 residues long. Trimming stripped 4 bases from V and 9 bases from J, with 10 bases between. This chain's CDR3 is CASSSKNSEQFF. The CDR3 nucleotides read TGTGCCAGCAGCTCCAAAAATTCTGAGCAGTTCTTC.

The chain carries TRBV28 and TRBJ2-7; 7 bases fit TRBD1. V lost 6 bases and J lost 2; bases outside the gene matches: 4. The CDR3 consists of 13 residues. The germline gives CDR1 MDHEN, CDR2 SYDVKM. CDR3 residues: CASSFDRAYEQYF. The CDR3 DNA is TGTGCCAGCAGCTTCGACAGGGCCTACGAGCAGTACTTC. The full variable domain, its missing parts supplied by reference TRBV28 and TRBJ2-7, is DVKVTQSSRYLVKRTGEKVFLECVQDMDHENMFWYRQDPGLGLRLIYFSYDVKMKEKGDIPEGYSVSREKKERFSLILESASTNQTSMYLCASSFDRAYEQYFGPGTRLTVT.

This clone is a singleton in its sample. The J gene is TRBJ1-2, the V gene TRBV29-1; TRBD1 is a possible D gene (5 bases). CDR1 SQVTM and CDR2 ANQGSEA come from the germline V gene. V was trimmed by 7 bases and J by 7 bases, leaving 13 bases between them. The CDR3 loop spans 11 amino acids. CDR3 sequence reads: CSGLRGSGYTF. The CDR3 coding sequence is TGCAGCGGTCTAAGGGGTTCTGGCTACACCTTC.

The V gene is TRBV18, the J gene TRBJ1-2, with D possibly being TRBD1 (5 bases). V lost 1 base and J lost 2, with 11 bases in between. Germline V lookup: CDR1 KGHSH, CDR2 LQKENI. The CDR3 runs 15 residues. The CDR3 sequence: CASSPHAGKNYGYTF. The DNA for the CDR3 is TGTGCCAGCTCACCACACGCAGGGAAGAACTATGGCTACACCTTC.

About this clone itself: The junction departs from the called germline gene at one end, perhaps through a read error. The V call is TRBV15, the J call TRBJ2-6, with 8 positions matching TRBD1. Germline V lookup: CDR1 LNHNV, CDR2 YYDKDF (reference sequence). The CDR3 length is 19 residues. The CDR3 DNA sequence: TGTGCCGCCTCAATCTCGACAGGGGCGCACCTTCCTGGGGCCAACGGCCTGACTTTC. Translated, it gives CAASISTGAHLPGANGLTF.

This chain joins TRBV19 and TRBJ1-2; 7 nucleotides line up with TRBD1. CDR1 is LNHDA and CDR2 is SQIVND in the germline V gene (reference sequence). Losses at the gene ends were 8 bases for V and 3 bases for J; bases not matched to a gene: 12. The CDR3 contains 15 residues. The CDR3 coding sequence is TGTGCCAGTCGGACAGGAGGAAGGGGGGACTATGGCTACACCTTC. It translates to CASRTGGRGDYGYTF.

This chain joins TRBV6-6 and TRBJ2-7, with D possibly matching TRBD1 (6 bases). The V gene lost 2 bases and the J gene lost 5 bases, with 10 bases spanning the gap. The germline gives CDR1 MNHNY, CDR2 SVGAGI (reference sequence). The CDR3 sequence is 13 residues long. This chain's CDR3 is CASSYPGQNEQYF. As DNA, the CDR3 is TGTGCCAGCAGTTACCCCGGACAGAACGAGCAGTACTTC.

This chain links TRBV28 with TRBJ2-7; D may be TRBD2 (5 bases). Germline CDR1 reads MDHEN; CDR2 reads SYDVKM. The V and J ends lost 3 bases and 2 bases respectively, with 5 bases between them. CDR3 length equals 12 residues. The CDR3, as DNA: TGTGCCAGCAGTTTGGGAGCCTACGAGCAGTACTTC. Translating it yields CASSLGAYEQYF.

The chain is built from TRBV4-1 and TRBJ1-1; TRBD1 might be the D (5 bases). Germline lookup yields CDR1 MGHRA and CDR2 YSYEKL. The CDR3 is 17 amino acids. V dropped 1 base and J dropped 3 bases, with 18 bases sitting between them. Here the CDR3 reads CASSQGMLAGWDTEAFF. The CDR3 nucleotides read TGCGCCAGCAGCCAAGGGATGCTGGCAGGGTGGGACACTGAAGCTTTCTTT.

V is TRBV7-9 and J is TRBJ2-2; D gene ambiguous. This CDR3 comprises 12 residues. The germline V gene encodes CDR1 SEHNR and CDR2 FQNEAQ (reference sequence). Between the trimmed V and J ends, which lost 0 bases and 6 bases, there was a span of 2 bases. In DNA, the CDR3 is TGTGCCAGCAGCTTAGCCTCCGGGGAGCTGTTTTTT. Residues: CASSLASGELFF.

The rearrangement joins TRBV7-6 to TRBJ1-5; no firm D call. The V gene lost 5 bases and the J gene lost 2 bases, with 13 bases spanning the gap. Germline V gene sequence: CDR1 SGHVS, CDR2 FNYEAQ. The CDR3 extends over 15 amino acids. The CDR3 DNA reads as TGTGCCAGCAGCGCCTGGACTGGGGGCAATCAGCCCCAGCATTTT. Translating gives CASSAWTGGNQPQHF.

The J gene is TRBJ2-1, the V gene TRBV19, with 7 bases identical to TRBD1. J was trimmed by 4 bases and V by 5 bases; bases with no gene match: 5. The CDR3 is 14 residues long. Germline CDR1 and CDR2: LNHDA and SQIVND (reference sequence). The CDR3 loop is CASSPPTGYNEQFF. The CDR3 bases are TGTGCCAGTAGTCCCCCGACAGGGTACAATGAGCAGTTCTTC.

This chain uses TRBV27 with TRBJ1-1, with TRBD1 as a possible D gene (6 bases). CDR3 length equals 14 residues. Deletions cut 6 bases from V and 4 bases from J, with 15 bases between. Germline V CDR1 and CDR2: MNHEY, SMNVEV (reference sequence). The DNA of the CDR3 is TGTGCCAGCAGGGTTAGGGGGATCGGCACTGAAGCTTTCTTT. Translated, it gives CASRVRGIGTEAFF.

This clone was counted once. The CDR3 protein is CAAARVVNTEAFF. Here the CDR3 DNA reads TGTGCCGCGGCCAGGGTGGTTAACACTGAAGCTTTCTTT. The chain recombines TRBV7-9 with TRBJ1-1; the D gene is possibly TRBD1 (5 bases). This CDR3 comprises 13 residues. Germline loops: CDR1 SEHNR, CDR2 FQNEAQ (reference sequence). V lost 11 bases, J lost 2 bases, and 15 bases lay in between.

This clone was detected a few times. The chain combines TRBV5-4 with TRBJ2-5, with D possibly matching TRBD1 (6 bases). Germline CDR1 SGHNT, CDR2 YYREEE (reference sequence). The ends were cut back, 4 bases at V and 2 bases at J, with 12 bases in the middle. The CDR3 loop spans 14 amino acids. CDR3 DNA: TGTGCCAGCAGCGTTACGGGACAACAAGAGACCCAGTACTTC. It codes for CASSVTGQQETQYF.

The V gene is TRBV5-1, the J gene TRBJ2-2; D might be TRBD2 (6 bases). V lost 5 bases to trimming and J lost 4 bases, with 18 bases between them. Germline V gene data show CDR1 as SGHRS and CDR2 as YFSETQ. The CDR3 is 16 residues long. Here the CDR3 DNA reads TGCGCCAGCAGAGGCGCGGGACTGGGAGGCACCGGGGAGCTGTTTTTT. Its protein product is CASRGAGLGGTGELFF. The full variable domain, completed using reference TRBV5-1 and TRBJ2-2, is KAGVTQTPRYLIKTRGQQVTLSCSPISGHRSVSWYQQTPGQGLQFLFEYFSETQRNKGNFPGRFSGRQFSNSRSEMNVSTLELGDSALYLCASRGAGLGGTGELFFGEGSRLTVL.